The T cell receptor beta chain described here comes from a study of memory CD4+ T cells and cytomegalovirus serostatus. Whole-study context: Healthy Belgian adult donors included roughly nine CMV-positive and 24 CMV-negative people. General observations from the study: Repertoires predicted CMV serostatus with median bootstrapped AUC of approximately 0.94.

Details on this clone: Antigen specificity is unknown.

CDR1 and CDR2 from the germline V gene are SGHDT and YYEEEE. This CDR3 comprises 17 residues. Trimming cost V 1 base and J 2 bases, with 18 bases left between them. The sort gate was single viable CD3+CD4+CD8-CD45RO+ cells for memory CD4+ T cells. Original data processing: After removing out-of-frame reads, 2.3 million or so distinct TCRbeta sequences remained. The repertoire was sequenced with immunoSEQ multiplex PCR; TCRdb's copy has only in-frame clones and lacks some. The V and J calls and clone size were taken over from that table, and D and trimming were inferred from the DNA. The sample records under 80,000 clones, roughly three quarters being singletons.

The material sequenced was memory CD4+ T cells from blood. This sequence joins TRBV5-6 and TRBJ1-2; no clear D gene. This TCR was sampled from an adult in good health and CMV-seropositive. CDR3 residues: CASSLYRTFVTNYGYTF. The CDR3 bases are TGTGCCAGCAGCTTGTATCGTACTTTCGTGACCAACTATGGCTACACCTTC.